This T cell receptor (beta chain) comes out of a study of cytomegalovirus exposure and HLA in healthy donors. Study details: Across almost 400 genotyped donors, 81% landed in the Caucasian-associated ancestry cluster. Study-wide results and caveats: Looking again later, the authors saw that most CMV-associated TCR beta chains seemed HLA-restricted. Analysis was carried out at a later point, and it linked a missense DCLRE1C variant to TCR beta V- and J-gene trimming. It emerged from a later analysis that several of the most significant clusters appeared to be linked to common viral pathogens.

Primers for the PCR totalled 60 Vbeta and 13 Jbeta. The data were produced by immunoSEQ multiplex PCR, yet TCRdb's version contains in-frame clones alone and is incomplete. Here the sample spans 150,000 to 200,000 clones, more than 65% being singletons. Regarding this clone: The antigen remains unidentified.

CDR3 length: 14 residues. The germline V gene has CDR1 SGHTA and CDR2 FQGTGA. The V end lost 2 bases, the J end lost 1 base, and 8 bases lay between the germline ends. The origin of this receptor is a young man in good health and CMV-seropositive. The sample was PBMCs. The chain has TRBV7-3 and TRBJ1-1, with unresolved D. CDR3 nucleotide sequence: TGTGCCAGCAGCTTAGAGGGAAGGAACACTGAAGCTTTCTTT. As protein: CASSLEGRNTEAFF.